Each of the 19 T cell receptor beta chains below was sequenced from the same sample in a study of regulatory T cells in long-lasting Graves disease. Time point denoted: newly diagnosed GD, antithyroid drugs for less than 3 months. After RNA was extracted from PBMCs, the TCR library was made from it. HTBI primers from iRepertoire and Arm-PCR of CDR3 regions yielded the TCR beta libraries. TCRdb fed the multiplex PCR reads into MiXCR, producing one record per CDR3 protein. Of approximately 400,000 distinct CDR3 sequences listed, about 16% are singletons. These data also formed part of another study, on T cells in Graves' hyperthyroidism and ophthalmopathy.

The input for sequencing was peripheral blood mononuclear cells (PBMCs), taken at new diagnosis, from a patient treated with antithyroid drugs. These receptors were collected from a woman between 25 and 40 years old with Graves disease.

The table lists this clonotype with many counts. This chain connects TRBV11-2 to TRBJ2-3; no clear D. This CDR3 is 15 amino acids long. Per the germline V gene, CDR1 is SGHAT and CDR2 is FQNNGV. With 0 bases removed from V and 0 bases from J, the gap between germline ends came to 7 bases. CDR3 sequence: CASSLDPKSTDTQYF. CDR3 in DNA: TGTGCCAGCAGCTTAGACCCGAAGAGCACAGATACGCAGTATTTT.

This clonotype showed up just a few times. This chain connects TRBV12-5 to TRBJ2-1; 9 bases map to TRBD1. J lost 10 bases, V lost 5 bases, and 3 bases had no gene match. Germline V gene lookup returns CDR1 LGHNT and CDR2 FRNRAP. This CDR3 is built from 12 residues. The CDR3 coding sequence is TGTGCTAGTGGTGGGACAGGGAGCGAGCAGTTCTTC. Translating it yields CASGGTGSEQFF. Full variable domain (remainder filled in from reference TRBV12-5 and TRBJ2-1): DARVTQTPRHKVTEMGQEVTMRCQPILGHNTVFWYRQTMMQGLELLAYFRNRAPLDDSGMPKDRFSAEMPDATLATLKIQPSEPRDSAVYFCASGGTGSEQFFGPGTRLTVL.

This clonotype has more than one count but fewer than ten. The rearrangement joins TRBV12-3 or TRBV12-4 to TRBJ1-5; a possible D gene is TRBD1 (5 bases). Trimming took off 7 bases at V and 7 bases at J, with 20 bases between the two ends. The CDR3 covers 15 residues. This CDR3 reads CASTAGQGIRQPQHF. CDR3 DNA: TGTGCCAGCACCGCAGGGCAGGGCATACGGCAGCCCCAGCATTTT.

This clonotype has at least ten counts. This sequence joins TRBV12-3 or TRBV12-4 and TRBJ2-3; D call uncertain. This CDR3 is 15 amino acids long. Trimming pared 8 bases from V and 2 bases from J, leaving 17 bases between. The CDR3, as DNA: TGTGCCAGCTCGGGTCTGGGCTCCCTCACAGATACGCAGTATTTT. It yields the protein CASSGLGSLTDTQYF.

This clonotype was recorded at least ten times. V usage is TRBV3-1 and J usage is TRBJ2-7; D uncertain. This CDR3 spans 13 amino acids. V lost 2 bases to trimming and J lost 1 base, with 6 bases between them. CDR1 is LGHDT and CDR2 is YNNKEL in the germline V gene (reference sequence). The CDR3 is CASSQQLSYEQYF. As DNA, the CDR3 is TGTGCCAGCAGCCAACAACTTTCCTACGAGCAGTACTTC.

This clonotype has just one count. The chain combines TRBV4-1 with TRBJ2-1, with D maybe TRBD2 (6 bases). Between the trimmed V and J ends, which lost 6 bases and 1 base, there was a span of 16 bases. Germline loops: CDR1 MGHRA, CDR2 YSYEKL. The CDR3 extends over 16 amino acids. This CDR3 reads CASSLLGLLSYNEQFF. DNA of the CDR3: TGCGCCAGCAGTTTATTGGGACTCCTTTCCTACAATGAGCAGTTCTTC.

The V and J genes are TRBV20-1 and TRBJ1-4; D is undetermined. Between the trimmed V and J ends, which lost 1 base and 6 bases, there was a span of 6 bases. CDR1 and CDR2 from the germline V gene are DFQATT and SNEGSKA (reference sequence). The CDR3 is 12 residues long. CDR3 in DNA: TGCAGTGCTAGAGCTGCAGATGAAAAACTGTTTTTT. This encodes CSARAADEKLFF.

This clonotype showed up just a few times. This chain connects TRBV25-1 to TRBJ2-1; 11 nucleotides align to TRBD2. Losses at the gene ends were 1 base for V and 2 bases for J; bases not matched to a gene: 19. The CDR3 spans 22 residues. Per germline, CDR1 MGHDK and CDR2 SYGVNS. The CDR3 bases are TGTGCCAGCAGTGAATCCCTCGGACTAGCGGGTCTCTCGTACGGAACCTACAATGAGCAGTTCTTC. Encoded protein: CASSESLGLAGLSYGTYNEQFF.

The rearrangement links TRBV9 to TRBJ2-1, with 7 bases lining up with TRBD2. V lost 4 bases to trimming and J lost 4 bases; unmatched junction nucleotides: 5. CDR1 is SGDLS, CDR2 YYNGEE, per germline. This CDR3 is built from 14 residues. CDR3 in amino acids: CASSRGGGYNEQFF. For the CDR3, the DNA is TGTGCCAGCAGCCGGGGCGGGGGATACAATGAGCAGTTCTTC.

Many counts were recorded for this clonotype. The CDR3 DNA is TGCAGTGCGCTCCCGGGAGGACGAGGAGATACGCAGTATTTT. It codes for CSALPGGRGDTQYF. The chain combines TRBV20-1 with TRBJ2-3; 7 bases map to TRBD2. This CDR3 is built from 14 residues. CDR1 is DFQATT, CDR2 SNEGSKA, per germline (reference sequence). V gave up 6 bases and J gave up 5 bases; unmatched junction bases: 11.

V gene TRBV7-2 combines with J gene TRBJ2-3; D unclear. The CDR3 consists of 13 residues. Germline CDR1 SGHTA, CDR2 FQGNSA. With 10 bases removed from V and 2 bases from J, the gap between germline ends came to 13 bases. The CDR3 spells CAIRTGNTDTQYF. The CDR3 region has the DNA TGTGCCATACGGACCGGTAACACAGATACGCAGTATTTT.

This clonotype was observed a handful of times. V and J are TRBV5-1 and TRBJ1-2, with 10 bases aligning to TRBD1. Trimming removed 5 bases from V and 6 bases from J; junction bases left unmatched: 10. The CDR3 has 15 residues. Germline V gene sequence: CDR1 SGHRS, CDR2 YFSETQ. In DNA form, the CDR3 reads TGCGCCAGCAGTTCGGGACAGGGGTTTTTCGATGGCTACACCTTC. Translation gives CASSSGQGFFDGYTF. The variable domain in full, with the rest retrieved from reference TRBV5-1 and TRBJ1-2, is KAGVTQTPRYLIKTRGQQVTLSCSPISGHRSVSWYQQTPGQGLQFLFEYFSETQRNKGNFPGRFSGRQFSNSRSEMNVSTLELGDSALYLCASSSGQGFFDGYTFGSGTRLTVV.

About this clonotype: One base separates it from a far larger clone, so it is likely a read error. The chain has TRBV11-1 and TRBJ2-1; no reliable D call. The CDR3 is made up of 11 amino acids. The V gene lost 4 bases and the J gene lost 10 bases, with 8 bases spanning the gap. The V gene's germline CDR1 is SGHAT and CDR2 FQDESV (reference sequence). CDR3 DNA: TGTGCCAGCAGCTACGCCCCCGAGCAGTTCTTC. The encoded protein is CASSYAPEQFF.

The rearrangement joins TRBV20-1 to TRBJ2-2; D is undetermined. CDR3 length: 13 amino acids. Germline loops: CDR1 DFQATT, CDR2 SNEGSKA (reference sequence). Trimming cost V 5 bases and J 5 bases, with 12 bases left between them. CDR3 region: CSAPNRRTGELFF. The CDR3 DNA is TGCAGTGCTCCTAATAGGAGAACCGGGGAGCTGTTTTTT.

This clonotype was recorded at least ten times. V is TRBV27 and J is TRBJ2-3; D call uncertain. Germline V gives CDR1 MNHEY, CDR2 SMNVEV (reference sequence). V lost 5 bases to trimming and J lost 6 bases, with 9 bases between them. CDR3 size: 12 residues. For the CDR3, the DNA is TGTGCCAGCAGTAATCTTGGGGATACGCAGTATTTT. This codes for CASSNLGDTQYF.

This clonotype was picked up many times. V usage is TRBV6-1 and J usage is TRBJ1-2; 8 nucleotides match TRBD1. Germline V gene lookup returns CDR1 MNHNS and CDR2 SASEGT. V was clipped by 5 bases and J by 1 base; unmatched bases: 6. The CDR3 length is 15 residues. The CDR3 sequence is CASSKRQGFNYGYTF. The CDR3 bases are TGTGCCAGCAGTAAAAGACAGGGGTTTAACTATGGCTACACCTTC.

The table lists this clonotype with many counts. The chain joins TRBV20-1 to TRBJ2-7; 7 nucleotides match TRBD2. V shed 3 bases and J 3 bases; nucleotides not matched to a gene: 8. The germline CDR1 and CDR2 sequences are DFQATT and SNEGSKA (reference sequence). The CDR3 has 14 amino acids. The CDR3 sequence: CSASTGGRVYEQYF. DNA for the CDR3: TGCAGTGCTAGCACGGGCGGGAGAGTCTACGAGCAGTACTTC.

The chain carries TRBV9 and TRBJ2-3; TRBD2 aligns across 8 bases. Germline V gene lookup returns CDR1 SGDLS and CDR2 YYNGEE. The ends lost 3 bases at V and 4 bases at J; junction bases unmatched: 7. This CDR3 comprises 15 residues. The CDR3 nucleotides read TGTGCCAGCAGCGGAAGGACTAGCTGGGCAGATACGCAGTATTTT. Its protein product is CASSGRTSWADTQYF.

This clonotype was picked up a small number of times. This chain connects TRBV3-1 to TRBJ2-2; 11 bases are shared with TRBD2. The CDR3 has 19 residues. The germline V gene has CDR1 LGHDT and CDR2 YNNKEL (reference sequence). V shed 1 base, J shed 6 bases, and the junction held 13 bases outside the gene matches. The CDR3 nucleotides are TGTGCCAGCAGCCAAGTTGGGACTAGCGGCCTATTGTGGCCCGGGGAGCTGTTTTTT. Its protein product is CASSQVGTSGLLWPGELFF. Drawing the rest from reference TRBV3-1 and TRBJ2-2, the complete variable domain is DTAVSQTPKYLVTQMGNDKSIKCEQNLGHDTMYWYKQDSKKFLKIMFSYNNKELIINETVPNRFSPKSPDKAHLNLHINSLELGDSAVYFCASSQVGTSGLLWPGELFFGEGSRLTVL.